The 2 T cell receptor beta chains in this list originate from one sample, sequenced in a study of patients and donors after allogeneic stem cell transplantation. TCRdb independently ran MiXCR on the RT-PCR reads; one entry per CDR3 protein. The table has roughly 10,000 distinct CDR3 sequences, about 6.4% seen once. The sequencing sample was made of blood, either unsorted or a sorted T cell fraction (not recorded which). These receptors originate from a human donor who was either an allogeneic HSCT recipient or a stem cell or donor lymphocyte infusion donor (not recorded which). It is not recorded whose cells these are; they may come from a transplant donor.

The genes are TRBV19 and TRBJ2-2; tentatively, D is TRBD1 (6 bases). This CDR3 comprises 14 residues. Trimming removed 5 bases from V and 13 bases from J, with 20 bases in between. CDR1 is LNHDA and CDR2 is SQIVND in the germline V gene (reference sequence). The CDR3 DNA is TGTGCCAGTAGTGATAATGGACAGCCGCTGGGGCTGTTTTTT. Translation: CASSDNGQPLGLFF. Drawing the rest from reference TRBV19 and TRBJ2-2, the complete variable domain is DGGITQSPKYLFRKEGQNVTLSCEQNLNHDAMYWYRQDPGQGLRLIYYSQIVNDFQKGDIAEGYSVSREKKESFPLTVTSAQKNPTAFYLCASSDNGQPLGLFFGEGSRLTVL.

This clonotype was seen repeatedly, ten times or more. The chain's CDR3 is CASSQDIPSVGTKNEAFF. In DNA, the CDR3 is TGCGCCAGCAGCCAAGATATTCCATCGGTAGGGACAAAAAATGAAGCTTTCTTT. V is TRBV4-3 and J is TRBJ1-1, with D perhaps matching TRBD1 (6 bases). V lost 0 bases and J 7 bases, leaving 24 bases between the germline ends. Germline CDR1 and CDR2: LGHNA and YSLEER. The CDR3 consists of 18 residues.